These 30 T cell receptor beta chains came from one sample sequenced in a study of T cells expressing NK-cell markers. For each CDR3 protein, TCRdb gives one entry from its re-call of the 5' RACE reads, without DNA. Its clone listing holds hundreds of thousands of distinct CDR3 sequences. The sequencing sample was made of blood T cells: a sorted CD56 or NKG2C T cell subset, CD4+ or CD8+ T cells, or bulk PBMC T cells (not recorded which). Receptors were obtained from a woman aged 18 to 75 in good health.

This chain links TRBV4-3 with TRBJ2-7; TCRdb's assignment of TRBD1 cannot be checked, as there is no DNA. This CDR3 comprises 14 residues. CDR1 is LGHNA, CDR2 YSLEER, per germline. The CDR3 loop is CASSRQGESYEQYF.

The chain is built from TRBV11-2 and TRBJ1-6. The V gene's germline CDR1 is SGHAT and CDR2 FQNNGV. The CDR3 contains 12 residues. CDR3 in amino acids: CASGIGNSPLHF. The full variable domain, with the rest looked up from reference TRBV11-2 and TRBJ1-6, is EAGVAQSPRYKIIEKRQSVAFWCNPISGHATLYWYQQILGQGPKLLIQFQNNGVVDDSQLPKDRFSAERLKGVDSTLKIQPAKLEDSAVYLCASGIGNSPLHFGNGTRLTVT.

The rearrangement uses TRBV7-7 and TRBJ2-1; the TCRdb D gene call, TRBD1, has no DNA to confirm it. This CDR3 spans 14 amino acids. Germline CDR1 SSHAT, CDR2 FNYEAQ (reference sequence). CDR3 amino acids: CASSLGENGNEQFF.

This chain links TRBV6-5 with TRBJ1-1; TCRdb picks TRBD1, but there is no DNA to check that call. This CDR3 is built from 15 residues. Germline V lookup: CDR1 MNHEY, CDR2 SVGAGI. The chain's CDR3 is CASSYGYRTNTEAFF.

This chain uses TRBV5-1 with TRBJ1-2; TCRdb's assignment of TRBD1 cannot be checked, as there is no DNA. Germline lookup yields CDR1 SGHRS and CDR2 YFSETQ. This CDR3 spans 16 amino acids. CDR3 protein: CASSSGGGDTNYGYTF.

The J gene is TRBJ1-6, the V gene TRBV7-7; TCRdb lists TRBD1, though no DNA is available to test this call. The CDR3 sequence is 13 residues long. Per germline, CDR1 SSHAT and CDR2 FNYEAQ (reference sequence). The CDR3: CASSRQVDSPLHF.

The chain recombines TRBV10-3 with TRBJ2-3; the D call of TRBD1 rests on TCRdb alone, since no DNA is present to check it. The germline gives CDR1 ENHRY, CDR2 SYGVKD. The CDR3 has 14 amino acids. The CDR3 is CAINSGQITDTQYF.

The rearrangement uses TRBV10-3 and TRBJ1-1. The CDR3 totals 11 residues. Germline CDR1 ENHRY, CDR2 SYGVKD. The CDR3 region is CARRLNTEAFF.

The CDR3 region is CSARGQKISTDTQYF. This sequence joins TRBV20-1 and TRBJ2-3; as DNA is missing, the TRBD1 call by TCRdb cannot be tested. This CDR3 is 15 amino acids long. CDR1 DFQATT and CDR2 SNEGSKA come from the germline V gene (reference sequence).

CDR3 region: CASSYEAGQGADTQYF. The chain employs TRBV6-5 and TRBJ2-3; TCRdb selects TRBD1, and the lack of DNA leaves this call unchecked. Germline V gene sequence: CDR1 MNHEY, CDR2 SVGAGI. The CDR3 has 16 residues.

This chain links TRBV4-3 with TRBJ2-5. Germline lookup yields CDR1 LGHNA and CDR2 YSLEER. This CDR3 has 13 residues. The CDR3 sequence is CASSQEGRETQYF.

The rearrangement links TRBV20-1 to TRBJ2-7. Per the germline V gene, CDR1 is DFQATT and CDR2 is SNEGSKA (reference sequence). There are 13 residues in the CDR3. The chain's CDR3 is CSARDPHVYEQYF.

The V gene is TRBV28, the J gene TRBJ1-5. Germline V gives CDR1 MDHEN, CDR2 SYDVKM. The CDR3 has 12 residues. The CDR3 is CASSFFGQPQHF.

This sequence joins TRBV13 and TRBJ2-5; TCRdb names TRBD1, which stays unverified in the absence of DNA. Germline V gene sequence: CDR1 PRHDT, CDR2 FYEKMQ (reference sequence). The CDR3 runs 14 residues. The CDR3 reads CASSVRDSKETQYF.

The V call is TRBV6-2 or TRBV6-3, the J call TRBJ1-2. The CDR3 is 13 residues long. Germline V CDR1 and CDR2: MNHEY, SVGEGT. This CDR3 reads CASSGGDAYGYTF.

V is TRBV12-3 or TRBV12-4 and J is TRBJ1-5. CDR3 length: 14 residues. CDR3 residues: CASSEDGSNQPQHF.

CDR3 amino acids: CSANRLAGGVGNEQFF. The rearrangement links TRBV29-1 to TRBJ2-1; TCRdb indicates TRBD2, and absent DNA this call remains unverified. The length of the CDR3 is 16 residues. The germline CDR1 and CDR2 sequences are SQVTM and ANQGSEA.

The genes are TRBV6-2 or TRBV6-3 and TRBJ2-6; TCRdb's D gene call, TRBD2, goes unchecked for lack of DNA. CDR1 is MNHEY and CDR2 is SVGEGT in the germline V gene. The CDR3 sequence is 16 residues long. The CDR3 is CASRPLGDSGANVLTF.

V usage is TRBV18 and J usage is TRBJ2-3. The V gene's germline CDR1 is KGHSH and CDR2 LQKENI. CDR3 length: 14 residues. The CDR3: CASSPLAGSDTQYF. Together with reference TRBV18 and TRBJ2-3, the CDR3 gives the full variable domain: NAGVMQNPRHLVRRRGQEARLRCSPMKGHSHVYWYRQLPEEGLKFMVYLQKENIIDESGMPKERFSAEFPKEGPSILRIQQVVRGDSAAYFCASSPLAGSDTQYFGPGTRLTVL.

The chain has TRBV20-1 and TRBJ1-5; lacking DNA, the TRBD1 call made by TCRdb goes unchecked. The CDR3 totals 14 residues. From germline, CDR1 is DFQATT and CDR2 SNEGSKA (reference sequence). The chain's CDR3 is CSAPSGGEGQPQHF.

CDR3 sequence reads: CASSSGDGELFF. The chain recombines TRBV27 with TRBJ2-2. This CDR3 is built from 12 residues. Per germline, CDR1 MNHEY and CDR2 SMNVEV (reference sequence).

The genes are TRBV20-1 and TRBJ2-2; TCRdb selects TRBD2, and the lack of DNA leaves this call unchecked. CDR1 is DFQATT and CDR2 is SNEGSKA in the germline V gene (reference sequence). This CDR3 is built from 13 residues. CDR3 protein: CSARAPNTGELFF.

The gene calls are TRBV7-2 and TRBJ2-3; TCRdb designates TRBD1, a call that cannot be tested without DNA. Germline V CDR1 and CDR2: SGHTA, FQGNSA. This CDR3 is built from 15 residues. CDR3 sequence: CASSPQGYSTDTQYF.

The chain recombines TRBV25-1 with TRBJ2-1; the TRBD1 assignment by TCRdb is unverifiable without DNA. This CDR3 spans 13 amino acids. Germline CDR1 reads MGHDK; CDR2 reads SYGVNS. CDR3 loop: CAAEGVGSHEQFF. Filled out from reference TRBV25-1 and TRBJ2-1, the complete variable domain reads EADIYQTPRYLVIGTGKKITLECSQTMGHDKMYWYQQDPGMELHLIHYSYGVNSTEKGDLSSESTVSRIRTEHFPLTLESARPSHTSQYLCAAEGVGSHEQFFGPGTRLTVL.

This chain connects TRBV7-7 to TRBJ2-1; as DNA is missing, the TRBD2 call by TCRdb cannot be tested. Germline lookup yields CDR1 SSHAT and CDR2 FNYEAQ (reference sequence). This CDR3 is built from 15 residues. CDR3 residues: CASSSGLAGGDEQFF.

The chain combines TRBV6-2 or TRBV6-3 with TRBJ2-1; TCRdb's D gene call, TRBD1, goes unchecked for lack of DNA. Per germline, CDR1 MNHEY and CDR2 SVGEGT. This CDR3 comprises 13 residues. CDR3 protein: CASSRDSYNEQFF.

The V gene is TRBV7-2, the J gene TRBJ2-2; checking the TCRdb D call of TRBD1 is not possible without DNA. CDR1 is SGHTA and CDR2 is FQGNSA in the germline V gene. CDR3 length: 14 amino acids. CDR3 sequence reads: CASSIFPGTGELFF.

The rearrangement joins TRBV12-3 or TRBV12-4 to TRBJ1-1. The CDR3 consists of 13 residues. This CDR3 is CASVTGGNTEAFF.

The V gene is TRBV20-1, the J gene TRBJ2-2; the D gene TCRdb calls, TRBD1, cannot be checked with no DNA. Germline V gene data show CDR1 as DFQATT and CDR2 as SNEGSKA (reference sequence). The CDR3 has 12 residues. The chain's CDR3 is CSARVGAGELFF.

J is TRBJ1-4 and V is TRBV5-1; TCRdb's assignment of TRBD1 cannot be checked, as there is no DNA. The CDR3 covers 15 residues. Germline V CDR1 and CDR2: SGHRS, YFSETQ. The CDR3 region is CASSLVGPPWEKLFF.